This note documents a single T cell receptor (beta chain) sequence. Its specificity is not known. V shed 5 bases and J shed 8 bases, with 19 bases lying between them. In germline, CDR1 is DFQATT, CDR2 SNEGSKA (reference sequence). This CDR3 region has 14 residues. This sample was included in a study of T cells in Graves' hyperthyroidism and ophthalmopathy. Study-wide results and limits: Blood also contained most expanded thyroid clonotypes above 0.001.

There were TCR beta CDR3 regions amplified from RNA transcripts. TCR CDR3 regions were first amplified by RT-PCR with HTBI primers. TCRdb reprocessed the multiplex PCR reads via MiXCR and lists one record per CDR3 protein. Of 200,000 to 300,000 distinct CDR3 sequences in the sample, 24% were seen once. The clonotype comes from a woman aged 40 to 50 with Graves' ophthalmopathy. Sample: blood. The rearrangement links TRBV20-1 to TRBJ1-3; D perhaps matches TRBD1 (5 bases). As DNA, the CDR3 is TGCAGTGCTCCAGATCCAGGGTCGGCAGACACCATATATTTT. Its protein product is CSAPDPGSADTIYF.